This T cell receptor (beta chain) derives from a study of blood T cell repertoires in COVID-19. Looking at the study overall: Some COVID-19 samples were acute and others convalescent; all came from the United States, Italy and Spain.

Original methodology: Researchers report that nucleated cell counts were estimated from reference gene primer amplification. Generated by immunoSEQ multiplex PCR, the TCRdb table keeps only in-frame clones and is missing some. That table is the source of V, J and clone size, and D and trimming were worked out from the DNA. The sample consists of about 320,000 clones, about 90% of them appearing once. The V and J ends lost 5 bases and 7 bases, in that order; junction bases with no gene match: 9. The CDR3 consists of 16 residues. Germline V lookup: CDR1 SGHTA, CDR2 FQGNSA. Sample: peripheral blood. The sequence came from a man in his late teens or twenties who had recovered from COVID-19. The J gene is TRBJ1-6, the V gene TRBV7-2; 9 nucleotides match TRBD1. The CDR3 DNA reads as TGTGCCAGCAGCGTAACAGGGGGCAGTTCGAATTCACCCCTCCACTTT. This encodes CASSVTGGSSNSPLHF.